A single sample gave rise to the 21 T cell receptor beta chains below, sequenced in a study of blood T cell repertoires in COVID-19. Assay used: immunoSEQ multiplex PCR; TCRdb lists only in-frame clones, some missing. Seen here are roughly 130,000 clones, 84% observed once, and the top ten hold roughly an eighth. Sequences were obtained from peripheral blood. These receptors came from a woman aged 30 to 39 who had recovered from COVID-19.

J is TRBJ1-6 and V is TRBV9; D call uncertain. The V end lost 1 base, the J end lost 10 bases, and 12 bases lay between the germline ends. The CDR3 is 14 amino acids. Germline CDR1 reads SGDLS; CDR2 reads YYNGEE. CDR3 DNA sequence: TGTGCCAGCAGCGTAAAACGGGGTGGCTCACCCCTCCACTTT. Protein: CASSVKRGGSPLHF.

This sequence joins TRBV20-1 and TRBJ2-2; TRBD2 might be the D (5 bases). This CDR3 has 13 residues. Germline V gene lookup returns CDR1 DFQATT and CDR2 SNEGSKA (reference sequence). Trimming removed 3 bases from V and 7 bases from J, with 12 bases in between. The CDR3 sequence is CSASSGLGGELFF. The DNA of the CDR3 is TGCAGTGCTAGTTCCGGACTGGGCGGGGAGCTGTTTTTT.

V usage is TRBV7-3 and J usage is TRBJ2-1; TRBD2 aligns across 7 bases. Germline CDR1 reads SGHTA; CDR2 reads FQGTGA. The J segment lost 7 bases and the V segment lost 5 bases, leaving 8 bases of the junction unmatched. The CDR3 consists of 14 residues. CDR3 sequence (DNA): TGTGCCAGCAGCCTAAACTTACTAGCGAATGAGCAGTTCTTC. Protein: CASSLNLLANEQFF.

The CDR3, as DNA: TGTGCCTGGAGCGCATACAGGGGCTCTGGAAACACCATATATTTT. It specifies CAWSAYRGSGNTIYF. The rearrangement uses TRBV30 and TRBJ1-3; TRBD1 matches 7 bases. The CDR3 runs to 15 residues. V was pared by 3 bases and J by 0 bases, with 5 bases of the junction left unmatched. The V gene's germline CDR1 is GTSNPN and CDR2 SVGIG (reference sequence).

The chain combines TRBV10-3 with TRBJ2-1, with 13 bases that match TRBD2. The V segment lost 4 bases and the J segment 5 bases; nucleotides outside the gene matches: 5. Germline CDR1 is ENHRY and CDR2 is SYGVKD. The CDR3 is made up of 16 amino acids. CDR3 nucleotides: TGTGCCATCAGTGGCCCGGGGACTAGCGGGAACAATGAGCAGTTCTTC. It translates to CAISGPGTSGNNEQFF.

This clone was seen just once. V and J are TRBV21-1 and TRBJ2-1; the table gives TRBD2 as D, unverified against the DNA. TRBV21-1 constitutes a pseudogene. This CDR3 has 10 residues. CDR3 DNA sequence: TGTGCCAGCAGCAGCGGGGAGCAGTTCTTC. Its protein product is CASSSGEQFF.

The chain is built from TRBV3-1 (or the pseudogene TRBV3-2) and TRBJ1-3, with TRBD1 matching 7 bases. This CDR3 contains 17 residues. Per germline, CDR1 LGHDT and CDR2 YNNKEL (reference sequence). V shed 3 bases, J shed 1 base, and the junction held 9 bases outside the gene matches. For the CDR3, the DNA is TGTGCCAGCAGCCACTACAGGGGCGCGGGTTCTGGAAACACCATATATTTT. Its protein product is CASSHYRGAGSGNTIYF.

J is TRBJ2-3 and V is TRBV7-9; 8 bases fit TRBD2. V shed 0 bases, J shed 1 base, and the junction held 0 bases outside the gene matches. The CDR3 spans 15 residues. Germline CDR1 and CDR2: SEHNR and FQNEAQ (reference sequence). The chain's CDR3 is CASSLARGGTDTQYF. CDR3 in DNA: TGTGCCAGCAGCTTAGCGCGGGGGGGCACAGATACGCAGTATTTT.

The chain carries TRBV6-5 and TRBJ2-7; 9 nucleotides match TRBD1. This CDR3 comprises 15 residues. Germline V gives CDR1 MNHEY, CDR2 SVGAGI. V shed 5 bases and J 7 bases; nucleotides not matched to a gene: 12. CDR3 nucleotide sequence: TGTGCCAGCAGTCGTCCGGGACAGGGATATAGGGAGCAGTACTTC. This sequence encodes CASSRPGQGYREQYF.

The chain uses TRBV6-2 or TRBV6-3 and TRBJ2-5, with TRBD2 as a possible D gene (5 bases). Looked up from germline, CDR1 is MNHEY and CDR2 is SVGEGT. This CDR3 has 15 residues. Trimming shortened V by 1 base and J by 5 bases, and 14 bases separated the two germline ends. CDR3 sequence reads: CASSYLGAAVETQYF. The CDR3 bases are TGTGCCAGCAGTTACTTGGGAGCGGCCGTGGAGACCCAGTACTTC.

The gene calls are TRBV29-1 and TRBJ2-4; possibly TRBD1 for D (5 bases). The CDR3 is 10 amino acids. Germline lookup yields CDR1 SQVTM and CDR2 ANQGSEA. V lost 4 bases to trimming and J lost 7 bases, with 5 bases between them. CDR3 DNA: TGCAGCGTTGCAGGGAACATTCAGTACTTC. This sequence encodes CSVAGNIQYF. The full variable domain, completed using reference TRBV29-1 and TRBJ2-4, is SAVISQKPSRDICQRGTSLTIQCQVDSQVTMMFWYRQQPGQSLTLIATANQGSEATYESGFVIDKFPISRPNLTFSTLTVSNMSPEDSSIYLCSVAGNIQYFGAGTRLSVL.

The chain joins TRBV3-1 (or the pseudogene TRBV3-2) to TRBJ1-1, with TRBD1 matching over 9 bases. Per the germline V gene, CDR1 is LGHDT and CDR2 is YNNKEL (reference sequence). J was trimmed by 7 bases and V by 3 bases; bases with no gene match: 9. CDR3 length: 15 amino acids. For the CDR3, the DNA is TGTGCCAGCAGCCACTGGGGGACAGGGAGAATTGAAGCTTTCTTT. It yields the protein CASSHWGTGRIEAFF.

The chain uses TRBV27 and TRBJ1-2, with D possibly being TRBD1 (6 bases). Trimming shortened V by 5 bases and J by 8 bases, and 18 bases separated the two germline ends. The CDR3 runs 14 residues. The germline V gene has CDR1 MNHEY and CDR2 SMNVEV (reference sequence). In nucleotides, the CDR3 is TGTGCCAGCAGTCGTACTAACAGGGTAAACGGCTACACCTTC. It yields the protein CASSRTNRVNGYTF.

The V gene is TRBV3-1 (or the pseudogene TRBV3-2), the J gene TRBJ2-6; D gene unclear. The V end was cut by 0 bases, the J end by 0 bases, with 6 bases between. Germline-derived CDR1 and CDR2 are LGHDT and YNNKEL (reference sequence). CDR3 size: 16 residues. CDR3 in amino acids: CASSQDPSSGANVLTF. The CDR3 bases are TGTGCCAGCAGCCAAGATCCGTCCTCTGGGGCCAACGTCCTGACTTTC.

The CDR3 sequence: CASSYYQGTYEQYF. The CDR3 DNA reads as TGTGCCAGCAGTTACTATCAGGGTACCTACGAGCAGTACTTC. The genes are TRBV6-5 and TRBJ2-7; D is perhaps TRBD1 (5 bases). This CDR3 has 14 amino acids. V lost 1 base and J lost 2, with 9 bases in between. Germline V lookup: CDR1 MNHEY, CDR2 SVGAGI.

The rearrangement links TRBV7-2 to TRBJ2-7; D possibly corresponds to TRBD2 (5 bases). Between the trimmed V and J ends, which lost 8 bases and 2 bases, there was a span of 13 bases. The germline CDR1 and CDR2 sequences are SGHTA and FQGNSA. CDR3 length equals 13 residues. DNA for the CDR3: TGTGCCAGCGGACTTGGATCCACCTACGAGCAGTACTTC. Protein: CASGLGSTYEQYF.

For this clone: The junction and the germline gene differ at one end; a read error may be behind it. J is TRBJ2-7 and V is TRBV7-7, with D unclear. The CDR3 contains 13 residues. CDR1 and CDR2 (germline): SSHAT, FNYEAQ (reference sequence). CDR3 nucleotides: TGTGCTAGCAGCTTATCCGTATCCTACGAGCAGTACTTC. Translation gives CASSLSVSYEQYF.

The V and J genes are TRBV5-6 and TRBJ2-7; possibly TRBD1 for D (6 bases). Trimming took off 2 bases at V and 2 bases at J, with 14 bases between the two ends. CDR1 and CDR2 from the germline V gene are SGHDT and YYEEEE. CDR3 size: 15 residues. This chain's CDR3 is CASSLKPQGPYEQYF. The DNA of the CDR3 is TGTGCCAGCAGCTTAAAACCTCAGGGGCCCTACGAGCAGTACTTC.

The rearrangement uses TRBV6-6 and TRBJ2-5, with D hard to call. The V gene's germline CDR1 is MNHNY and CDR2 SVGAGI (reference sequence). The V end was cut by 6 bases, the J end by 14 bases, with 7 bases between. This CDR3 region has 8 residues. The DNA for the CDR3 is TGTGCCAGCAGCCCCGTCTACTTC. Its protein product is CASSPVYF.

The V call is TRBV6-5, the J call TRBJ2-5; D is perhaps TRBD2 (6 bases). Looked up from germline, CDR1 is MNHEY and CDR2 is SVGAGI. V lost 6 bases to trimming and J lost 7 bases, with 21 bases between them. CDR3 length equals 15 residues. The CDR3 reads CASSPPRQGGATQYF. CDR3 sequence (DNA): TGTGCCAGCAGCCCCCCTCGGCAGGGAGGCGCGACCCAGTACTTC.

This chain uses TRBV10-3 with TRBJ2-2, with 10 bases identical to TRBD2. This CDR3 is built from 18 residues. The V segment lost 3 bases and the J segment 6 bases; nucleotides outside the gene matches: 13. Per germline, CDR1 ENHRY and CDR2 SYGVKD. CDR3 sequence: CAISDELAGALISGELFF. CDR3 DNA sequence: TGTGCCATCAGTGACGAGCTAGCGGGAGCTCTTATCTCCGGGGAGCTGTTTTTT.